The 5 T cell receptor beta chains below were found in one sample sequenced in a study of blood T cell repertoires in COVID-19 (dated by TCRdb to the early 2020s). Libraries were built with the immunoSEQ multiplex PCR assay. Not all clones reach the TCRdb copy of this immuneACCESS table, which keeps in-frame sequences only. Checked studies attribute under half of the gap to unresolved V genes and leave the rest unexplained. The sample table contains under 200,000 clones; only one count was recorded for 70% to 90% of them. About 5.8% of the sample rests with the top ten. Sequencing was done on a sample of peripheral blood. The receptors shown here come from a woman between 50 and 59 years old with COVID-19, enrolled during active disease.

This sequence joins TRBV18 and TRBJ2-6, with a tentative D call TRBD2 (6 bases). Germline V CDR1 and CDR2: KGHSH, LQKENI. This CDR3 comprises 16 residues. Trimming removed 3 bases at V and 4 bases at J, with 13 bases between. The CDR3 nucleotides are TGTGCCAGCTCACCCCCTCGGGGGACGGGGGCCAACGTCCTGACTTTC. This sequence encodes CASSPPRGTGANVLTF.

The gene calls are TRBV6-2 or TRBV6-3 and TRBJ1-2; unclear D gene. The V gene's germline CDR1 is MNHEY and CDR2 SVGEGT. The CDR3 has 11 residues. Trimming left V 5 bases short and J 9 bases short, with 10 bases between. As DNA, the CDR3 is TGTGCCAGCAGTGCGGGTTATAGCTACACCTTC. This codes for CASSAGYSYTF.

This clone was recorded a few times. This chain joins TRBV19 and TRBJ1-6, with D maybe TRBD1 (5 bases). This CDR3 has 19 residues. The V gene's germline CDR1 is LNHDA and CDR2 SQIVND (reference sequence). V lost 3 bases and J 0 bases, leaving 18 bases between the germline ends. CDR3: CASSIWTPFLSSYNSPLHF. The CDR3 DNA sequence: TGTGCCAGTAGTATCTGGACACCCTTTTTAAGCTCCTATAATTCACCCCTCCACTTT.

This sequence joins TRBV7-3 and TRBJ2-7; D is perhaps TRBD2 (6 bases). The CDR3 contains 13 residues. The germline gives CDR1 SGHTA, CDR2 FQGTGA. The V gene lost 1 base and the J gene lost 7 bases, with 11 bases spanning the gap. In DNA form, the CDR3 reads TGTGCCAGCAGCTTAATGGCTCGGGGGGAGCAGTACTTC. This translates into CASSLMARGEQYF. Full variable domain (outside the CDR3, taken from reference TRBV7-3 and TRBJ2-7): GAGVSQTPSNKVTEKGKYVELRCDPISGHTALYWYRQSLGQGPEFLIYFQGTGAADDSGLPNDRFFAVRPEGSVSTLKIQRTERGDSAVYLCASSLMARGEQYFGPGTRLTVT.

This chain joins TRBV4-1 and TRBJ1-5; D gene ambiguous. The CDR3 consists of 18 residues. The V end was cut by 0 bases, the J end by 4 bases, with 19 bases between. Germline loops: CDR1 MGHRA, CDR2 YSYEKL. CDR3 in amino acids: CASSQEGRDSGRNQPQHF. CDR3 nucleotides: TGCGCCAGCAGCCAAGAAGGTCGGGATAGCGGGCGTAATCAGCCCCAGCATTTT.